This paragraph covers one T cell receptor (beta chain) sequence. What it recognizes is unknown. The repertoire was sequenced with immunoSEQ multiplex PCR; TCRdb's copy has only in-frame clones and lacks some. Seen here are fewer than 700,000 clones, 85% to 95% observed once, and the top ten hold around 0.12%. The naive CD8 population came from CD45RO-negative cells selected for CCR7, without terminally differentiated effector memory CD45RA+ cells. All donors were healthy HIV-negative adults lacking recent acute infections or vaccinations. This specimen belongs to a study of shared clonotypes between healthy human individuals. Study information: A donor's plate count was three for CD4 naive and three for CD4 memory; CD8 naive had two and CD8 memory one. Study findings and constraints: In a handful of donors, about 5% of naive CD4 clonotypes appeared in common. The donor pool, a small one, limited the genetic and exposure-history diversity represented.

This receptor was taken from a woman in her twenties or thirties in good health. Input material: naive CD8+ T cells sorted from blood.

CDR3 sequence: CASSVGTSGRRFYEQYF. CDR3 bases: TGTGCCAGCAGCGTAGGAACTAGCGGGAGAAGGTTCTACGAGCAGTACTTC. The rearrangement links TRBV9 to TRBJ2-7, with 11 bases lining up with TRBD2. J gave up 3 bases and V 0 bases, and 8 bases lay outside the gene matches. Germline CDR1 reads SGDLS; CDR2 reads YYNGEE. This CDR3 contains 17 residues.